This TCR beta chain was obtained from a study of blood T cell repertoires in COVID-19. At the level of the study: Acute-phase and convalescent COVID-19 samples originated in the United States, Italy and Spain. In each case, the material was cDNA or gDNA derived from T cells, B-cell-depleted T cells, or PBMCs.

TCRdb's table, derived via immunoSEQ multiplex PCR, lists solely in-frame clones and lacks some. The sample records some 120,000 clones, about 80% being singletons. V shed 6 bases, J shed 7 bases, and the junction held 7 bases outside the gene matches. This CDR3 is 15 amino acids long. Germline loops: CDR1 MNHNY, CDR2 SVGAGI (reference sequence). Sequenced: peripheral blood. This chain joins TRBV6-6 and TRBJ1-6, with TRBD1 identical over 9 bases. The source of this sequence is a human donor in a cohort sampled during active COVID-19. CDR3 sequence: CASRKGQGSNSPLHF. Written as DNA, the CDR3 is TGTGCCAGCAGGAAAGGACAGGGGTCCAATTCACCCCTCCACTTT.